The T cell receptor beta chain described here comes from a study of blood T cells in healthy people across ages. A second PCR of 7 to 11 cycles used a sample-barcoded 5' primer and a J-beta primer mix. The template-switch adaptor was a 5' adaptor with 12 random nucleotides. It tagged each cDNA molecule. One entry per CDR3 protein, called by TCRdb with MiXCR from the 5' RACE reads. The top ten hold under 25% of the sample, which has 700,000 to 950,000 distinct CDR3 sequences, roughly 43% seen once. V lost 5 bases to trimming and J lost 6 bases; unmatched junction nucleotides: 6. The CDR3 runs 15 residues. CDR1 is LGHNA and CDR2 is YNFKEQ in the germline V gene. The donors, healthy Caucasians from Russia, were aged 6 to 90. Each sample had at least 7 million PBMCs isolated.

The sample was blood. This clonotype originated in a woman in her sixties in good health. The J gene is TRBJ2-7, the V gene TRBV4-2; 14 bases fit TRBD2. The CDR3 loop reads CASSYWTSGGSEQYF. CDR3 sequence (DNA): TGTGCCAGCAGCTACTGGACTAGCGGGGGGTCCGAGCAGTACTTC.